The clone carrying this TCR beta chain was seen once. The antigen remains undetermined. No conserved phenylalanine or tryptophan is present at the end of the CDR3, so a read error is the likely explanation. This entry comes from a study of T-cell reconstitution after alpha-beta-depleted transplantation in children. General study findings and limits: A year had passed since transplant, and T-cell counts and diversity by then came mostly from newly produced T cells. Expanded clones from the graft, numbering several hundred, reportedly supplied alpha-beta T cells about two months after transplant.

CDR1 is SGHDN, CDR2 FVKESK, per germline. V was clipped by 7 bases and J by 1 base, with 11 bases between them. The CDR3 spans 13 residues. As it was prepared, the TCRbeta library received unique molecular identifiers. Each CDR3 protein gets one entry after TCRdb re-called the PCR reads with MiXCR. The sample carries roughly 100,000 distinct CDR3 sequences, 7.5% to 9.5% recorded once. The chain couples TRBV14 to TRBJ2-7; maybe TRBD1 (7 bases). The TCR comes from a boy between 2 and 15 years old with acute lymphoblastic leukemia, due to receive a stem cell transplant. The starting material was PBMCs, obtained before TCRalphabeta/CD19-depleted stem cell transplant. CDR3 sequence (DNA): TGTGCCAGCAAGGCGGGACAGTCCTACGAGCAGTACTTG. Translating gives CASKAGQSYEQYL.